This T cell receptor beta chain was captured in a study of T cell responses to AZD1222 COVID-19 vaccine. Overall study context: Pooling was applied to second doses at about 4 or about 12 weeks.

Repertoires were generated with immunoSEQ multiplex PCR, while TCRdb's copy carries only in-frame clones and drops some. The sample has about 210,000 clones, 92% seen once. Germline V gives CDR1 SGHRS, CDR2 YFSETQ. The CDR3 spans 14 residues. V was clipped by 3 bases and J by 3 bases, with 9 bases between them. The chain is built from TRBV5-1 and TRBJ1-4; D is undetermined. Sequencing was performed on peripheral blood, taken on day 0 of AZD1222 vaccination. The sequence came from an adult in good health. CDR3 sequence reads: CASSSAGANEKLFF. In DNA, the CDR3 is TGCGCCAGCAGCTCGGCTGGGGCTAATGAAAAACTGTTTTTT.